A selection of T cell receptor beta chains follows, all from one sample in a study of identical twins. TCRdb used MiXCR to reprocess the 5' RACE reads, holding one entry per CDR3 protein. The sample contains approximately 600,000 distinct CDR3 sequences, roughly 7.1% of which appear only once. The same data also went into a second study, on yellow fever vaccine responses in identical twins.

Input material: PBMCs. Receptors were obtained from a young woman in good health. Both conserved end residues are part of each CDR3. The D gene is left open where the match is weak. Clone sizes are given selectively: once, few, many, or a class where the clone is expanded.

v_gene	abundance	j_gene	d_gene	CDR3nt	CDR3aa
TRBV7-9	many	TRBJ2-1	.	TGTGCCAGCAGCTCCGGACTCCGGAATGAGCAGTTCTTC	CASSSGLRNEQFF
TRBV4-1	.	TRBJ2-3	TRBD2	TGCGCCAGCAGCCTCAGAGCCGGGCTAGCGGGAGAGTTGGATACGCAGTATTTT	CASSLRAGLAGELDTQYF
TRBV7-6	.	TRBJ2-3	TRBD2	TGTGCCAGCAGCTGGGACTACGCCATTAGCACAGATACGCAGTATTTT	CASSWDYAISTDTQYF
TRBV3-1	few	TRBJ1-2	.	TGTGCCAGCAGCCGCCACGGGAGCGGCTATGGCTACACCTTC	CASSRHGSGYGYTF
TRBV5-1	.	TRBJ2-3	.	TGCGCCAGCAGCTTGGAGGGGATGGGGACAGATACGCAGTATTTT	CASSLEGMGTDTQYF
TRBV5-1	many	TRBJ2-2	.	TGCGCCAGCAGCCCCACGACAGGCTTCGGGGAGCTGTTTTTT	CASSPTTGFGELFF
TRBV20-1	.	TRBJ1-2	TRBD1	TGCAGTGCTAGGAAACAGGGGTTTGGCTACACCTTC	CSARKQGFGYTF
TRBV6-1	few	TRBJ2-3	TRBD1	TGTGCCAGCAGTGGGGGACAGGCCACAGATACGCAGTATTTT	CASSGGQATDTQYF
TRBV9	.	TRBJ1-1	.	TGTGCCAGCAGATGGGAAGAGGGCACTGAAGCTTTCTTT	CASRWEEGTEAFF
TRBV29-1	.	TRBJ2-7	.	TGCAGCGCTTGGAGTACAACTCGCTACGAGCAGTACTTC	CSAWSTTRYEQYF
TRBV12-3/TRBV12-4	many	TRBJ2-4	.	TGTGCCAGCAGTTTAGGTTCATTAGCCAAAAACATTCAGTACTTC	CASSLGSLAKNIQYF
TRBV9	.	TRBJ2-1	.	TGTGCCACCGGACCGGGAGATAATGAGCAGTTCTTC	CATGPGDNEQFF
TRBV5-1	.	TRBJ2-3	.	TGCGCCAGCAGCTTGGAGGACTGGCAGGCAGATACGCAGTATTTT	CASSLEDWQADTQYF
TRBV7-3	few	TRBJ2-2	.	TGTGCCAGCAGCTCACAGGGTGGAAAGGAGACCGGGGAGCTGTTTTTT	CASSSQGGKETGELFF
TRBV2	many	TRBJ2-4	.	TGTGCCAGCAGTGATGGATGGGGAAACTTAGCCAAAAACATTCAGTACTTC	CASSDGWGNLAKNIQYF
TRBV2	many	TRBJ2-3	TRBD2	TGTGCCACCCCTCCGGGGACTAGCGGCCTGGGGACAGATACGCAGTATTTT	CATPPGTSGLGTDTQYF
TRBV28	many	TRBJ2-5	TRBD1	TGTGCCAGCAGTTTATACAGGGGGCCCCAAGAGACCCAGTACTTC	CASSLYRGPQETQYF
TRBV10-3	many	TRBJ1-3	.	TGTGCCATCTACGCGGGGAGCTCTGGAAACACCATATATTTT	CAIYAGSSGNTIYF
TRBV29-1	many	TRBJ2-1	TRBD2	TGCAGCGCCCGGACTAGCGGCTCCTACAATGAGCAGTTCTTC	CSARTSGSYNEQFF
TRBV5-1	many	TRBJ2-3	TRBD1	TGCGCCAGCAGCTCGGGACAGGGGGCCTCAGATACGCAGTATTTT	CASSSGQGASDTQYF
TRBV10-3	many	TRBJ1-1	.	TGTGCCATCAGTGAGTCGACAACACATGAAGCTTTCTTT	CAISESTTHEAFF
TRBV27	few	TRBJ1-3	.	TGTGCCAGCAGTTTATCGTTCGGAAACACCATATATTTT	CASSLSFGNTIYF
TRBV12-3/TRBV12-4	many	TRBJ2-1	TRBD2	TGTGCCAGCAGCCCCGGGACTAGCAGTGAGTTCTTC	CASSPGTSSEFF
TRBV20-1	.	TRBJ1-5	.	TGCAGTGCTAGACGCGGGGGGGGCAATCAGCCCCAGCATTTT	CSARRGGGNQPQHF
TRBV11-2	few	TRBJ1-2	.	TGTGCCAGCAGCTTAGGGCCGGACGTAGCCGCTGGCTACACCTTC	CASSLGPDVAAGYTF
TRBV20-1	many	TRBJ2-7	.	TGCAGTGCTAGCAAGCGGGCATCCTACGAGCAGTACTTC	CSASKRASYEQYF
TRBV7-3	few	TRBJ2-3	TRBD2	TGTGCCAGCACACTGGGACTAGCGGACCTCACAGATACGCAGTATTTT	CASTLGLADLTDTQYF
TRBV12-3/TRBV12-4	.	TRBJ2-2	.	TGTGCCAGCAGACTTATAACTAACACCGGGGAGCTGTTTTTT	CASRLITNTGELFF
TRBV3-1	.	TRBJ2-1	.	TGTGCCAGCAGCCAAGATAGCTTATCCTACAATGAGCAGTTCTTC	CASSQDSLSYNEQFF
TRBV12-3/TRBV12-4	many	TRBJ2-1	.	TGTGCCAGCAGCCCAGCTCCCTCCTACAATGAGCAGTTCTTC	CASSPAPSYNEQFF
TRBV28	many	TRBJ2-2	.	TGTGCCAGCAGTTTAGGTGCAGGCTTAAACACCGGGGAGCTGTTTTTT	CASSLGAGLNTGELFF
TRBV5-1	.	TRBJ2-3	.	TGCGCCAGCAGCTTCAGAGGGTTTCCTAGCACAGATACGCAGTATTTT	CASSFRGFPSTDTQYF
TRBV6-2/TRBV6-3	many	TRBJ2-1	.	TGTGCCAGCAGTGCTGGGGGAAGCTCCTACAATGAGCAGTTCTTC	CASSAGGSSYNEQFF
TRBV12-3/TRBV12-4	few	TRBJ2-1	TRBD2	TGTGCCAGCAGTTTAATCTTAGCGGGGGGGTATCTTGAGCAGTTCTTC	CASSLILAGGYLEQFF
TRBV12-3/TRBV12-4	.	TRBJ2-7	TRBD1	TGTGCCAGCAGCCCAGACAGGGCGGAATTCGAGCAGTACTTC	CASSPDRAEFEQYF
TRBV6-1	.	TRBJ2-5	TRBD1	TGTGCCAGCAGACCGGGACAGGGGATTGAGACCCAGTACTTC	CASRPGQGIETQYF
TRBV29-1	many	TRBJ2-1	TRBD2	TGCAGCGTGGTACTAGCGTCATATGAGCAGTTCTTC	CSVVLASYEQFF
TRBV4-2	few	TRBJ2-3	TRBD2	TGTGCCAGCAGCCGGTCATACAGCGGGGGGGCCGAAGATACGCAGTATTTT	CASSRSYSGGAEDTQYF
TRBV28	.	TRBJ2-3	TRBD1	TGTGGCAGCAGTGAAGGACAGGGGAGCACAGATACGCAGTATTTT	CGSSEGQGSTDTQYF
TRBV12-3/TRBV12-4	many	TRBJ2-7	.	TGTGCCAGCAGACTGGGAACGTACGAGCAGTACTTC	CASRLGTYEQYF
TRBV6-5	few	TRBJ1-4	.	TGTGCCAGCAGTTACAGTTGGGGGGGCGCGGCGACTAATGAAAAACTGTTTTTT	CASSYSWGGAATNEKLFF
TRBV28	many	TRBJ1-5	.	TGTGCCAGCAGTTTATCCTATAGCAATCAGCCCCAGCATTTT	CASSLSYSNQPQHF
TRBV3-1	many	TRBJ2-2	.	TGTGCCAGCAGCCAAGAGTTCAGCGACGACACCGGGGAGCTGTTTTTT	CASSQEFSDDTGELFF
TRBV4-1	many	TRBJ1-5	TRBD1	TGCGCCAGCAGCGGGACAGGGTCCCAGCCCCAGCATTTT	CASSGTGSQPQHF
TRBV5-4	.	TRBJ1-4	.	TGTGCCATCAGCTTCCGGGGGACAACGGCATCAACTAATGAAAAACTGTTTTTT	CAISFRGTTASTNEKLFF
TRBV12-3/TRBV12-4	few	TRBJ2-7	.	TGTGCCAGCAGTCCCCCGGCAGGGGCTGCCTACGAGCAGTACTTC	CASSPPAGAAYEQYF
TRBV29-1	.	TRBJ1-1	.	TGCAGCGTTTGTCGAGGGGGGAACACTGAAGCTTTCTTT	CSVCRGGNTEAFF
TRBV3-1	.	TRBJ2-3	.	TGTGCCTTCAGCCGAAGGGGGGCTAGTCTTCCCCGCACAGATACGCAGTATTTT	CAFSRRGASLPRTDTQYF
TRBV12-3/TRBV12-4	.	TRBJ2-3	TRBD1	TGTGCCAGCTGTTTATCAGACAGGGGTCCGCTCCGCACAGATACGCAGTATTTT	CASCLSDRGPLRTDTQYF
TRBV27	.	TRBJ2-1	.	TGTGCCAGCAGTCGGGAAGGGATGGTCAATGAGCAGTTCTTC	CASSREGMVNEQFF
TRBV5-1	few	TRBJ2-3	TRBD2	TGCGCCAGCAGCTTTCTCCGGACTAGGGTCACAGATACGCAGTATTTT	CASSFLRTRVTDTQYF